This entry concerns a single T cell receptor beta chain. The germline gives CDR1 SGHTA, CDR2 FQGNSA. V shed 2 bases, J shed 3 bases, and the junction held 10 bases outside the gene matches. The CDR3 has 18 residues. The data were obtained in a study of T cells after posttransplantation cyclophosphamide. TCRdb keeps only in-frame clones here, not all; method: immunoSEQ multiplex PCR. Among 23,000 or so clones, 70% to 90% were seen once, and the ten largest hold 12%. Treatment was busulfan-fludarabine conditioning, a marrow graft, and cyclophosphamide on days +3 and +4. The chain joins TRBV7-2 to TRBJ2-3; 11 nucleotides align to TRBD2. This receptor was obtained from a female patient between 30 and 40 years old who received an allogeneic stem cell transplant from an unrelated donor, was CMV-positive, and had no GVHD. The graft donor may be the source of some T cells. The specimen was PBMCs, collected after allogeneic stem cell transplant with posttransplant cyclophosphamide. The CDR3 nucleotides are TGTGCCAGCAGCTTATCCCTAGCGGGGGGTTTGGTTACAGATACGCAGTATTTT. It encodes CASSLSLAGGLVTDTQYF.